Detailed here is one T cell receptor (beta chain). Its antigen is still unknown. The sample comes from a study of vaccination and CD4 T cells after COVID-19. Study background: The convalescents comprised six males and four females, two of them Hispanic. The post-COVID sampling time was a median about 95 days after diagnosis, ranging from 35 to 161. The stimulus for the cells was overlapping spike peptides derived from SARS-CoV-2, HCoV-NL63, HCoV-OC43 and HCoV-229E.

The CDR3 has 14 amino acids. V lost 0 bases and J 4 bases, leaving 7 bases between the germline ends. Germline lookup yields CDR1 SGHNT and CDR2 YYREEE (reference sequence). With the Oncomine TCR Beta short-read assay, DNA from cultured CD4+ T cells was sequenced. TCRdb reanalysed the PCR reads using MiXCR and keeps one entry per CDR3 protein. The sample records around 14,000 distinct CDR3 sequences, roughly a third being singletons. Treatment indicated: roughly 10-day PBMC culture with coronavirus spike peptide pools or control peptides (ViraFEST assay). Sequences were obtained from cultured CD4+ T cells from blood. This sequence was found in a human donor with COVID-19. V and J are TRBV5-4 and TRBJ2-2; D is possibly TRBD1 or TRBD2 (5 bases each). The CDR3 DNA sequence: TGTGCCAGCAGCTTGGTTGGGGGCACCGGGGAGCTGTTTTTT. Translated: CASSLVGGTGELFF.